This T cell receptor beta chain is drawn from a study of cytomegalovirus exposure and HLA in healthy donors. The count of this clone is one. Its antigen is as yet unknown. PCR amplification relied on 60 Vbeta primers (plus 13 Jbeta primers). TCRdb's table, derived via immunoSEQ multiplex PCR, lists solely in-frame clones and lacks some. The sample lists over 30,000 clones, roughly 88% seen once, with 11% in the top ten. Germline CDR1 reads SGDLS; CDR2 reads YYNGEE. The CDR3 covers 14 residues. V was shortened by 0 bases and J by 0 bases, with 7 bases between the two germline ends. Regarding the study as a whole: TCR beta V segments were, for the most part, productive about 87% or about 30% of the time in an earlier analysis. Sequencing artifact likely explains a cluster of highly shared sequence variants.

The V gene is TRBV9, the J gene TRBJ2-7, with TRBD2 as a possible D gene (6 bases). The source is a woman between 40 and 50 years old in good health and CMV-seropositive. Material for sequencing was PBMCs. CDR3 sequence reads: CASSVGGDSYEQYF. The DNA for the CDR3 is TGTGCCAGCAGCGTAGGGGGGGACTCCTACGAGCAGTACTTC.